One sample yielded the 23 T cell receptor beta chains listed below, sequenced in a study of T-cell memory formation after mild COVID-19. TCRdb re-analysed the 5' RACE reads in MiXCR, keeping a single row per CDR3 protein. The sample has approximately 390,000 distinct CDR3 sequences; about 17% are singletons. The sample comprised PBMCs or a T cell subset sorted from them (not recorded which). These receptors were obtained from a young man who had mild COVID-19 (a few samples of this study predate the infection). Cell type and time point are not known.

J is TRBJ1-3 and V is TRBV29-1; no clear D. The germline V gene encodes CDR1 SQVTM and CDR2 ANQGSEA. The CDR3 runs to 13 residues. Trimming left V 5 bases short and J 0 bases short, with 8 bases between. Here the CDR3 DNA reads TGCAGCGTTCACCAGGACTCTGGAAACACCATATATTTT. Translated: CSVHQDSGNTIYF.

The rearrangement uses TRBV5-1 and TRBJ2-7, with 9 bases matching TRBD1. Losses at the gene ends were 5 bases for V and 1 base for J; bases not matched to a gene: 4. Germline V CDR1 and CDR2: SGHRS, YFSETQ. The CDR3 is 14 amino acids. Here the CDR3 reads CASSGQGSSYEQYF. The CDR3 DNA is TGCGCCAGCAGTGGACAGGGGAGTTCCTACGAGCAGTACTTC.

On this clonotype: The junction shows a germline mismatch at one end, possibly a read error. The chain employs TRBV7-9 and TRBJ2-4; tentative D call: TRBD2 (5 bases). The CDR3 has 17 residues. The germline CDR1 and CDR2 sequences are SEHNR and FQNEAQ (reference sequence). CDR3 nucleotide sequence: TGTGCCAGCAGCCTAGCAATTGTGGATCTAGCCAAAAACATTCAGTACTTC. This codes for CASSLAIVDLAKNIQYF.

This rearrangement joins TRBV4-2 to TRBJ2-1; 9 nucleotides align to TRBD2. Germline-derived CDR1 and CDR2 are LGHNA and YNFKEQ. The CDR3 sequence is 15 residues long. J was trimmed by 7 bases and V by 0 bases; bases with no gene match: 4. In DNA form, the CDR3 reads TGTGCCAGCAGCCAAGATAGCGGGGGTTCAAATGAGCAGTTCTTC. Residues: CASSQDSGGSNEQFF.

V is TRBV4-3 and J is TRBJ2-1; TRBD2 is a possible D gene (5 bases). Looked up from germline, CDR1 is LGHNA and CDR2 is YSLEER. V lost 4 bases to trimming and J lost 6 bases, with 16 bases between them. CDR3 length: 15 residues. As DNA, the CDR3 is TGCGCCAGCAGCCGACTGGAGGAAACCAGCAATGAGCAGTTCTTC. Translated, it gives CASSRLEETSNEQFF.

CDR3 in amino acids: CASSRSYEQFF. CDR3 nucleotides: TGTGCCAGCAGCCGCAGCTATGAGCAGTTCTTC. The chain is built from TRBV7-9 and TRBJ2-1, with D hard to call. Germline CDR1 and CDR2: SEHNR and FQNEAQ (reference sequence). Trimming took off 5 bases at V and 8 bases at J, with 7 bases between the two ends. CDR3 size: 11 residues.

This clonotype was seen only a few times. The rearrangement links TRBV6-6 to TRBJ2-5; 13 bases match TRBD2. CDR3 length: 17 residues. CDR1 and CDR2 (germline): MNHNY, SVGAGI (reference sequence). The V segment lost 4 bases and the J segment 5 bases; nucleotides outside the gene matches: 10. The DNA for the CDR3 is TGTGCCAGCAGTTTCCAAGAACTAGCGGGGGGGAGGGAGACCCAGTACTTC. Residues: CASSFQELAGGRETQYF.

The chain combines TRBV12-3 or TRBV12-4 with TRBJ2-7, with a possible D match to TRBD2 (6 bases). V lost 2 bases and J 2 bases, leaving 13 bases between the germline ends. The CDR3 has 15 amino acids. The CDR3 protein is CASSLPAGQTYEQYF. The CDR3 nucleotides read TGTGCCAGCAGTTTACCGGCGGGGCAGACCTACGAGCAGTACTTC.

The chain employs TRBV5-1 and TRBJ2-1; 12 bases match TRBD1. The CDR3 length is 18 residues. J gave up 5 bases and V 1 base, and 10 bases lay outside the gene matches. The germline CDR1 and CDR2 sequences are SGHRS and YFSETQ. The CDR3 sequence: CASSLRPPGQGANNEQFF. The CDR3, as DNA: TGCGCCAGCAGCTTGAGGCCCCCGGGACAGGGGGCGAACAATGAGCAGTTCTTC.

This clonotype came up a few times. The genes are TRBV5-1 and TRBJ2-1; D perhaps matches TRBD2 (5 bases). Trimming pared 0 bases from V and 7 bases from J, leaving 8 bases between. This CDR3 contains 13 residues. Germline V CDR1 and CDR2: SGHRS, YFSETQ. CDR3 in DNA: TGCGCCAGCAGCTTGGGGGAGACAAATGAGCAGTTCTTC. Protein sequence: CASSLGETNEQFF.

This clonotype was picked up a small number of times. V usage is TRBV20-1 and J usage is TRBJ1-1; D is perhaps TRBD1 (6 bases). The CDR3 contains 15 residues. Between the trimmed V and J ends, which lost 1 base and 0 bases, there was a span of 12 bases. Germline V gives CDR1 DFQATT, CDR2 SNEGSKA (reference sequence). The CDR3 loop reads CSARVGGRMNTEAFF. CDR3 nucleotides: TGCAGTGCTAGAGTAGGGGGACGGATGAACACTGAAGCTTTCTTT.

V and J are TRBV10-2 and TRBJ1-4, with 7 bases that match TRBD1. V lost 2 bases to trimming and J lost 2 bases; unmatched junction nucleotides: 2. The CDR3 has 15 amino acids. Germline CDR1 WSHSY, CDR2 SAAADI. CDR3 nucleotide sequence: TGCGCCAGCAGTGAGCAGGGGGTCACTAATGAAAAACTGTTTTTT. This sequence encodes CASSEQGVTNEKLFF.

CDR3 loop: CASSLAGSRDTQYF. The CDR3 bases are TGCGCCAGCAGCTTGGCCGGGTCCAGAGATACGCAGTATTTT. The J gene is TRBJ2-3, the V gene TRBV5-1, with D uncertain. The CDR3 length is 14 residues. V shed 0 bases and J shed 5 bases, with 10 bases lying between them. The V gene's germline CDR1 is SGHRS and CDR2 YFSETQ.

This clonotype has a handful of counts. CDR3 sequence: CASSRRRSGGYNEQFF. The CDR3 coding sequence is TGTGCCAGCAGCCGGAGACGGAGCGGGGGCTACAATGAGCAGTTCTTC. This chain joins TRBV14 and TRBJ2-1; 8 bases map to TRBD2. The V gene end was trimmed by 4 bases and the J gene end by 3 bases; junction bases not matched to a gene: 8. The germline V gene encodes CDR1 SGHDN and CDR2 FVKESK. This CDR3 has 16 amino acids.

This clonotype has just a few counts. The genes are TRBV7-2 and TRBJ2-3; 10 positions agree with TRBD2. V lost 6 bases to trimming and J lost 1 base; unmatched junction nucleotides: 10. Germline loops: CDR1 SGHTA, CDR2 FQGNSA. The CDR3 has 17 residues. CDR3 region: CASSPSGGAGGTDTQYF. The DNA of the CDR3 is TGTGCCAGCAGTCCCAGCGGGGGGGCGGGAGGCACAGATACGCAGTATTTT.

This clonotype was counted ten times or more. This chain connects TRBV5-1 to TRBJ2-7; 9 bases are a match to TRBD1. The CDR3 runs to 15 residues. CDR1 SGHRS and CDR2 YFSETQ come from the germline V gene. J gave up 6 bases and V 4 bases, and 11 bases lay outside the gene matches. The CDR3 coding sequence is TGCGCCAGCAGCACCGTGGGACAGGGATTAGGCGAGCAGTACTTC. Amino acids: CASSTVGQGLGEQYF.

The CDR3 reads CASSYATGSYEQYF. CDR3 nucleotides: TGTGCCAGCAGTTACGCGACAGGGAGCTACGAGCAGTACTTC. The chain combines TRBV6-5 with TRBJ2-7; TRBD1 aligns across 7 bases. The ends lost 2 bases at V and 3 bases at J; junction bases unmatched: 4. This CDR3 is built from 14 residues. CDR1 and CDR2 (germline): MNHEY, SVGAGI.

V is TRBV29-1 and J is TRBJ2-2, with 8 bases aligning to TRBD2. The CDR3 covers 12 residues. The ends lost 4 bases at V and 7 bases at J; junction bases unmatched: 2. CDR1 SQVTM and CDR2 ANQGSEA come from the germline V gene. The CDR3 region is CSVGAGDGELFF. The CDR3 bases are TGCAGCGTTGGAGCGGGGGACGGGGAGCTGTTTTTT.

The genes are TRBV14 and TRBJ1-1; TRBD1 is a possible D gene (6 bases). Germline V gene sequence: CDR1 SGHDN, CDR2 FVKESK. Trimming pared 3 bases from V and 8 bases from J, leaving 19 bases between. The CDR3 spans 15 residues. The CDR3 bases are TGTGCCAGCAGCCAGAGAGGACAGAGTACTAACGAAGCTTTCTTT. It yields the protein CASSQRGQSTNEAFF.

This clonotype has a handful of counts. The rearrangement links TRBV12-3 or TRBV12-4 to TRBJ2-2, with D unresolved. The CDR3 loop spans 14 amino acids. The V end was cut by 10 bases, the J end by 1 base, with 13 bases between. The CDR3 DNA reads TGTGCCACGCGTAGCTGGGGGAACACCGGGGAGCTGTTTTTT. Encoded protein: CATRSWGNTGELFF.

The V and J genes are TRBV6-6 and TRBJ1-2; weak D call: TRBD1 (6 bases). The V gene's germline CDR1 is MNHNY and CDR2 SVGAGI (reference sequence). This CDR3 spans 12 amino acids. Between the trimmed V and J ends, which lost 6 bases and 6 bases, there was a span of 11 bases. The CDR3 DNA reads TGTGCCAGCAGAGTGCCAGGGGATGGCTACACCTTC. Amino acid sequence: CASRVPGDGYTF.

The chain couples TRBV9 to TRBJ1-2; D gene unclear. The CDR3 covers 15 residues. The germline V gene has CDR1 SGDLS and CDR2 YYNGEE. The V end lost 3 bases, the J end lost 0 bases, and 12 bases lay between the germline ends. In DNA, the CDR3 is TGTGCCAGCAGCGCCGGACGGATAACTAACTATGGCTACACCTTC. The encoded protein is CASSAGRITNYGYTF.

In DNA form, the CDR3 reads TGTGCCAGCAGCTGGTCGTCACAAGAGACCCAGTACTTC. Translation gives CASSWSSQETQYF. The gene calls are TRBV5-6 and TRBJ2-5; D is undetermined. Germline CDR1 and CDR2: SGHDT and YYEEEE. V lost 3 bases and J lost 2, with 8 bases in between. This CDR3 has 13 amino acids.